This TCR beta chain was observed in a study of cytomegalovirus exposure and HLA in healthy donors. Primers included in the PCR were 60 Vbeta and 13 Jbeta primers. Using immunoSEQ multiplex PCR, the repertoire was profiled, and TCRdb retains in-frame clones only, with some absent. The data hold 240,000 or so clones, with roughly 82% observed a single time. Per germline, CDR1 SGHNT and CDR2 YYREEE (reference sequence). The CDR3 length is 15 residues. The trim removed 4 bases at V and 2 bases at J, leaving 6 bases unmatched. What was sequenced was PBMCs. The TCR originated in a woman in her thirties or forties in good health and CMV-seropositive. V and J are TRBV5-4 and TRBJ1-1; TRBD1 matches at 9 bases. The CDR3 DNA reads as TGTGCCAGCAGCCCCACGGGACAGGGCAACACTGAAGCTTTCTTT. Amino acid sequence: CASSPTGQGNTEAFF. The full variable domain, in which reference TRBV5-4 and TRBJ1-1 provide the parts outside the CDR3, is ETGVTQSPTHLIKTRGQQVTLRCSSQSGHNTVSWYQQALGQGPQFIFQYYREEENGRGNFPPRFSGLQFPNYSSELNVNALELDDSALYLCASSPTGQGNTEAFFGQGTRLTVV.